The source of this T cell receptor beta chain is a study of early T cells in non-severe SARS-CoV-2 infection. Overall study context: The sequenced material was bulk RNA from unsorted whole blood, and its chains were unpaired.

This clonotype was seen repeatedly, ten times or more. Its antigen remains unidentified. Individual cDNA molecules received unique molecular identifiers during library preparation. Each CDR3 protein gets one entry after TCRdb re-called the 5' RACE reads with MiXCR. The sample has 60,000 or so distinct CDR3 sequences; 11% are singletons. The study, taken as a whole, reports: Anti-spike CD8 responses were favored by VDJdb matching, which missed private and CD4 specificities.

This clonotype was obtained from an adult who was a healthcare worker with PCR-confirmed SARS-CoV-2 infection or an uninfected control (not recorded which). The source material was whole blood.

The CDR3: CASSTLQGYNSPLHF. For the CDR3, the DNA is TGTGCCAGCAGCACTCTACAGGGCTATAATTCACCCCTCCACTTT. The V call is TRBV5-5, the J call TRBJ1-6; possibly TRBD1 for D (6 bases). Trimming left V 4 bases short and J 3 bases short, with 11 bases between. Germline V gene data show CDR1 as SGHKS and CDR2 as YYEKEE (reference sequence). This CDR3 region has 15 residues.